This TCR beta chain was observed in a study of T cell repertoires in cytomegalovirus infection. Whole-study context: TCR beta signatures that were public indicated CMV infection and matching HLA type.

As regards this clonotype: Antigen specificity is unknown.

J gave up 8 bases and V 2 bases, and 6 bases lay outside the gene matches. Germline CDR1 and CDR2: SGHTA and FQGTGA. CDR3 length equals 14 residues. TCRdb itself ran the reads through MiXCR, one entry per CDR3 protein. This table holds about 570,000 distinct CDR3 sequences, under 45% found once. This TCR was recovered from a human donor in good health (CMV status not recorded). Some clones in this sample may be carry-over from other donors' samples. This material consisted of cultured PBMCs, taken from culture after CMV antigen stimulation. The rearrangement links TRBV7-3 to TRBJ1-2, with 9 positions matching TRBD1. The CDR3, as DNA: TGTGCCAGCAGCTTAGGGGGACAGGGAAAAGGCTACACCTTC. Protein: CASSLGGQGKGYTF.